The rows below give T cell receptor beta chains drawn from one sample of a study of cytomegalovirus exposure and HLA in healthy donors. Measured with immunoSEQ multiplex PCR; TCRdb has only the in-frame clones, and not every one. This table holds about 210,000 clones, about 76% found once. Sequences were obtained from PBMCs. The receptor source for this set is a male donor in good health and CMV-seropositive. The CDR3 runs from the conserved cysteine through the conserved F or W. D genes are given only for firm matches. Expanded clones get a size class; other rows say once, few or many, or leave the size out.

D gene,J gene,V gene,clone size,CDR3 protein,CDR3 DNA
TRBD2,TRBJ2-3,TRBV4-2,NA,CASSPSVKGRGDQSDTQYF,TGTGCCAGCAGCCCCAGCGTAAAGGGGCGGGGGGATCAGTCAGATACGCAGTATTTT
NA,TRBJ2-7,TRBV11-2,NA,CASSLAGGLTYEQYF,TGTGCCAGCAGCTTAGCCGGCGGATTAACCTACGAGCAGTACTTC
NA,TRBJ1-1,TRBV6-1,NA,CASSASGQLTEAFF,TGTGCCAGCAGTGCATCGGGACAACTCACTGAAGCTTTCTTT
NA,TRBJ1-5,TRBV2,NA,CASNPLGGVNQPQHF,TGTGCCAGCAATCCCTTGGGGGGGGTCAATCAGCCCCAGCATTTT
TRBD2,TRBJ2-7,TRBV14,once,CASSPLGRALDEQYF,TGTGCCAGCAGCCCGTTAGGGAGGGCCCTGGACGAGCAGTACTTC
TRBD1,TRBJ2-7,TRBV5-1,once,CASSLGGGPRYEQYF,TGCGCCAGCAGCTTGGGAGGGGGCCCTCGCTACGAGCAGTACTTC
TRBD1,TRBJ1-2,TRBV6-6,NA,CASRVSGGASTGYTF,TGTGCCAGCAGGGTCTCAGGGGGCGCGAGTACGGGCTACACCTTC
NA,TRBJ1-2,TRBV7-2,NA,CASSLIRPGRNYGYTF,TGTGCCAGCAGCTTAATTCGTCCAGGGAGGAACTATGGCTACACCTTC
TRBD1,TRBJ2-5,TRBV4-3,few,CASSQEGGQGQETQYF,TGCGCCAGCAGCCAAGAGGGGGGACAGGGGCAAGAGACCCAGTACTTC
TRBD1,TRBJ1-3,TRBV6-5,NA,CASSYWDSSGNTIYF,TGTGCCAGCAGTTACTGGGACAGCTCTGGAAACACCATATATTTT
NA,TRBJ2-7,TRBV6-5,NA,CASSELDGNYEQYF,TGTGCCAGCAGTGAACTCGACGGGAATTACGAGCAGTACTTC
NA,TRBJ1-4,TRBV7-8,once,CASSSPGGGVGKLFF,TGTGCCAGCAGCTCCCCGGGGGGCGGGGTGGGAAAACTGTTTTTT
NA,TRBJ1-2,TRBV5-5,NA,CASSDGSFYGYTF,TGTGCCAGCAGCGACGGGTCGTTCTATGGCTACACCTTC
NA,TRBJ1-2,TRBV4-3,NA,CASSQDGQGNYGYTF,TGCGCCAGCAGCCAAGATGGCCAGGGGAACTATGGCTACACCTTC
TRBD2,TRBJ2-3,TRBV6-6,NA,CASSPRGGGADTQYF,TGTGCCAGCAGTCCACGGGGTGGGGGGGCAGATACGCAGTATTTT
TRBD1,TRBJ1-6,TRBV7-9,NA,CASSLGTAANSPLHF,TGTGCCAGCAGCCTTGGGACAGCGGCGAATTCACCCCTCCACTTT
TRBD1,TRBJ2-5,TRBV10-3,NA,CAISGPGQGGQSIQETQYF,TGTGCCATCAGTGGGCCTGGACAGGGAGGCCAAAGCATCCAAGAGACCCAGTACTTC
NA,TRBJ2-5,TRBV7-2,NA,CASSPDKKFQETQYF,TGTGCCAGCAGCCCCGACAAGAAGTTCCAAGAGACCCAGTACTTC
TRBD1,TRBJ1-1,TRBV7-2,NA,CASSSDRVNTEAFF,TGTGCCAGCAGCTCGGACAGGGTGAACACTGAAGCTTTCTTT
NA,TRBJ1-6,TRBV28,NA,CASSWPGRNSPLHF,TGTGCCAGCAGTTGGCCGGGGAGAAATTCACCCCTCCACTTT
TRBD1,TRBJ2-7,TRBV5-5,NA,CATTTGTGGNTQYF,TGTGCCACCACCACCGGGACAGGGGGCAATACGCAGTACTTC
NA,TRBJ1-4,TRBV7-2,few,CASSFQFATNEKLFF,TGTGCCAGCAGCTTCCAGTTTGCAACTAATGAAAAACTGTTTTTT
NA,TRBJ2-7,TRBV7-8,NA,CASSLGSQGTPTGEQYF,TGTGCCAGCAGCTTAGGATCCCAGGGAACCCCTACTGGCGAGCAGTACTTC
TRBD2,TRBJ2-1,TRBV11-2,NA,CASSWTSGFSYNEQFF,TGTGCCAGCAGTTGGACTAGCGGGTTTTCCTACAATGAGCAGTTCTTC
TRBD1,TRBJ2-1,TRBV7-2,NA,CASSTGQGSYNEQFF,TGTGCCAGCAGCACTGGACAGGGCTCCTACAATGAGCAGTTCTTC
NA,TRBJ1-1,TRBV6-6,NA,CASSFSQGVTEAFF,TGTGCCAGCAGTTTCTCTCAGGGCGTCACTGAAGCTTTCTTT
NA,TRBJ1-1,TRBV20-1,few,CSAVDRYEAFF,TGCAGTGCTGTGGACAGATATGAAGCTTTCTTT